The 16 T cell receptor beta chains in this list originate from one sample, sequenced in a study of T cells in Graves' hyperthyroidism and ophthalmopathy. Using RNA transcripts as the source, TCR beta CDR3 regions were amplified. First-round RT-PCR targeting the TCR CDR3 was performed with the HTBI primer set. TCRdb reanalysed the multiplex PCR reads using MiXCR and keeps one entry per CDR3 protein. Of fewer than 650,000 distinct CDR3 sequences in the sample, 14% to 15% were seen once. Sequencing was done on a sample of blood. Receptors were obtained from a woman in her thirties or forties with Graves' ophthalmopathy.

This clonotype has a count of ten or more. The chain joins TRBV19 to TRBJ2-7; the match to TRBD1 covers 9 bases. Germline trimming cut 5 bases from V and 5 bases from J; bases unmatched to any gene: 4. This CDR3 is 13 amino acids long. Germline values: CDR1 LNHDA, CDR2 SQIVND (reference sequence). DNA of the CDR3: TGTGCCAGTAGTGACCGGGACAGGGACGAGCAGTACTTC. Its translation: CASSDRDRDEQYF.

This clonotype has ten or more counts. The chain employs TRBV20-1 and TRBJ2-5; D uncertain. From germline, CDR1 is DFQATT and CDR2 SNEGSKA (reference sequence). The V and J ends lost 5 bases and 5 bases respectively, with 12 bases between them. CDR3 length: 12 amino acids. CDR3 bases: TGCAGTGCTCGTAATACCGAGGAGACCCAGTACTTC. It encodes CSARNTEETQYF.

This chain connects TRBV18 to TRBJ2-4, with 8 bases identical to TRBD2. This CDR3 contains 18 residues. The germline V gene has CDR1 KGHSH and CDR2 LQKENI. V shed 3 bases and J 1 base; nucleotides not matched to a gene: 11. This CDR3 reads CASSPGTSGREAKNIQYF. In DNA, the CDR3 is TGTGCCAGCTCACCCGGTACTAGCGGTCGGGAGGCCAAAAACATTCAGTACTTC. The whole variable domain, filled in from reference TRBV18 and TRBJ2-4, reads NAGVMQNPRHLVRRRGQEARLRCSPMKGHSHVYWYRQLPEEGLKFMVYLQKENIIDESGMPKERFSAEFPKEGPSILRIQQVVRGDSAAYFCASSPGTSGREAKNIQYFGAGTRLSVL.

This clonotype has more than one count but fewer than ten. The chain combines TRBV19 with TRBJ1-1; possible D gene TRBD1, 5 bases. Germline V lookup: CDR1 LNHDA, CDR2 SQIVND (reference sequence). The CDR3 extends over 15 amino acids. V was cut by 7 bases and J by 3 bases, with 18 bases left in between. CDR3 DNA sequence: TGTGCCAGTATGATGGGGGGTTTGTCGGACACTGAAGCTTTCTTT. Translating gives CASMMGGLSDTEAFF.

The CDR3: CASSPTREAGNTIYF. The CDR3 nucleotides read TGTGCCAGCTCACCGACCCGGGAAGCGGGAAACACCATATATTTT. The chain carries TRBV18 and TRBJ1-3; D is unclear. The CDR3 spans 15 residues. Trimming pared 3 bases from V and 4 bases from J, leaving 13 bases between. From germline, CDR1 is KGHSH and CDR2 LQKENI.

The chain recombines TRBV28 with TRBJ2-7; D is possibly TRBD1 or TRBD2 (5 bases each). Trimming took off 6 bases at V and 6 bases at J, with 24 bases between the two ends. The CDR3 length is 16 residues. From germline, CDR1 is MDHEN and CDR2 SYDVKM. The CDR3 coding sequence is TGTGCCAGCAGCAGCCGGGACGGATCCACAAGGGTCGAGCAGTACTTC. Its translation is CASSSRDGSTRVEQYF.

The J gene is TRBJ2-2, the V gene TRBV12-3 or TRBV12-4; 12 nucleotides align to TRBD2. V trimming: 3 bases; J trimming: 1 base; junction bases outside the gene matches: 6. The CDR3 has 18 amino acids. CDR3: CASSFRLAGDGNTGELFF. Written as DNA, the CDR3 is TGTGCCAGCAGTTTCCGACTAGCGGGAGACGGGAACACCGGGGAGCTGTTTTTT.

The chain is built from TRBV5-1 and TRBJ1-2; 10 nucleotides line up with TRBD1. From germline, CDR1 is SGHRS and CDR2 YFSETQ. V lost 0 bases and J lost 10; bases outside the gene matches: 6. The CDR3 runs 14 residues. CDR3 coding DNA: TGCGCCAGCAGCTTGGGACAGGGGGCGGCCGTCTACACCTTC. Translated, it gives CASSLGQGAAVYTF.

This clonotype came up many times. The chain couples TRBV12-3 or TRBV12-4 to TRBJ1-1; 9 nucleotides line up with TRBD1. Trimming removed 6 bases from V and 0 bases from J; junction bases left unmatched: 5. This CDR3 contains 15 residues. The CDR3, as DNA: TGTGCCAGCAGGCGTCGGACAGGGGTGAACACTGAAGCTTTCTTT. This translates into CASRRRTGVNTEAFF.

This chain uses TRBV11-1 with TRBJ2-2; 12 bases are a match to TRBD2. Germline assignment: CDR1 SGHAT and CDR2 FQDESV (reference sequence). After removal of 5 bases from V and 5 bases from J, the junction contained 9 bases not matched to a gene. CDR3 length: 17 amino acids. The CDR3 sequence: CASSPPLAGGQTGELFF. The CDR3 DNA sequence: TGTGCCAGCAGCCCACCTCTAGCGGGAGGGCAGACCGGGGAGCTGTTTTTT.

This clonotype occurred many times. This rearrangement joins TRBV28 to TRBJ2-7, with D perhaps matching TRBD2 (5 bases). The V and J ends lost 4 bases and 5 bases respectively, with 12 bases between them. This CDR3 is 13 amino acids long. The germline CDR1 and CDR2 sequences are MDHEN and SYDVKM. The CDR3 is CASSWPGINEQYF. The DNA of the CDR3 is TGTGCCAGCAGTTGGCCGGGGATCAACGAGCAGTACTTC.

The genes are TRBV9 and TRBJ2-2; D not certain. Trimming left V 3 bases short and J 6 bases short, with 15 bases between. CDR3 length equals 15 residues. From germline, CDR1 is SGDLS and CDR2 YYNGEE. This CDR3 is CASSAPDLGAGELFF. CDR3 in DNA: TGTGCCAGCAGCGCCCCTGACCTTGGCGCCGGGGAGCTGTTTTTT.

This clonotype showed up many times. V usage is TRBV6-2 or TRBV6-3 and J usage is TRBJ1-2; D might be TRBD1 (6 bases). CDR1 is MNHEY, CDR2 SVGEGT, per germline. The CDR3 is made up of 14 amino acids. Trimming stripped 0 bases from V and 4 bases from J, with 9 bases between. The CDR3 here is CASSYSTGTYGYTF. As DNA, the CDR3 is TGTGCCAGCAGTTACTCGACAGGAACCTATGGCTACACCTTC.

This clonotype was observed many times. This chain joins TRBV12-3 or TRBV12-4 and TRBJ1-1; D uncertain. V was clipped by 6 bases and J by 5 bases, with 7 bases between them. This CDR3 is built from 11 residues. The DNA of the CDR3 is TGTGCCAGCAGCCCGGGGACTGAAGCTTTCTTT. It specifies CASSPGTEAFF.

About this clonotype: A junction end diverges from the germline sequence, so it may reflect a read error. V is TRBV6-1 and J is TRBJ1-5; tentative D call: TRBD1 (6 bases). CDR1 is MNHNS and CDR2 is SASEGT in the germline V gene. The CDR3 runs 14 residues. In DNA form, the CDR3 reads TGTGCCGGCAGACAGGACGGGCTCCGTGAGCCCCAGCATTTT. It is translated as CAGRQDGLREPQHF.

This clonotype occurred many times. This chain connects TRBV6-1 to TRBJ2-7, with 8 bases identical to TRBD1. V was clipped by 8 bases and J by 2 bases; unmatched bases: 11. The CDR3 contains 15 residues. Looked up from germline, CDR1 is MNHNS and CDR2 is SASEGT. As DNA, the CDR3 is TGTGCCAGCTCCCAACAGGGGGGAAAACCCTACGAGCAGTACTTC. Its translation is CASSQQGGKPYEQYF.